This is a list of T cell receptor beta chains from one sample in a study of graft-versus-host responses after intestinal transplantation. TCRdb's table, derived via immunoSEQ multiplex PCR, lists solely in-frame clones and lacks some. The sample includes more than 85,000 clones, around 93% seen only once; the top ten take approximately 0.064%. Their antigens are not known. This specimen was unstimulated CD8+ T cells sorted from spleen or lymph node cells, taken before transplant. Receptor source: a human donor who was the organ donor for an intestinal transplant. CDR3s include the opening cysteine and the closing phenylalanine or tryptophan. The D gene is left open where the match is weak. Size tells how often a clone was seen (once, few, many) or the class of an expanded clone, and some rows leave it out.

abundance: -; j_gene: TRBJ2-3; v_gene: TRBV4-1; d_gene: -; CDR3aa: CASSRTSTDTQYF; CDR3nt: TGCGCCAGCAGCCGGACTAGCACAGATACGCAGTATTTT
abundance: -; j_gene: TRBJ2-7; v_gene: TRBV6-1; d_gene: TRBD2; CDR3aa: CVSSEYAGTTYEQYF; CDR3nt: TGTGTCAGCAGTGAATATGCAGGGACTACCTACGAGCAGTACTTC
abundance: -; j_gene: TRBJ2-4; v_gene: TRBV4-1; d_gene: TRBD2; CDR3aa: CASSPPWGPAGGGQAKNIQYF; CDR3nt: TGCGCCAGCAGCCCCCCGTGGGGGCCAGCGGGGGGTGGCCAAGCCAAAAACATTCAGTACTTC
abundance: -; j_gene: TRBJ2-7; v_gene: TRBV13; d_gene: TRBD2; CDR3aa: CASSDRTSGTPYEQYF; CDR3nt: TGTGCCAGCAGCGACCGGACTAGCGGAACCCCGTACGAGCAGTACTTC
abundance: -; j_gene: TRBJ2-7; v_gene: TRBV25-1; d_gene: -; CDR3aa: CATTRDNSYEQYF; CDR3nt: TGTGCCACCACTCGGGACAACTCCTACGAGCAGTACTTC
abundance: -; j_gene: TRBJ2-1; v_gene: TRBV7-8; d_gene: -; CDR3aa: CASSPYYSGSTYNEQFF; CDR3nt: TGTGCCAGCAGCCCCTACTACTCCGGGAGTACCTACAATGAGCAGTTCTTC
abundance: once; j_gene: TRBJ2-3; v_gene: TRBV29-1; d_gene: -; CDR3aa: CSVEWVTGLSTDTQYF; CDR3nt: TGCAGCGTTGAATGGGTCACGGGTTTGAGCACAGATACGCAGTATTTT
abundance: -; j_gene: TRBJ2-7; v_gene: TRBV9; d_gene: -; CDR3aa: CASSPSVASSYEQYF; CDR3nt: TGTGCCAGCAGCCCCTCCGTGGCATCATCCTACGAGCAGTACTTC
abundance: -; j_gene: TRBJ2-4; v_gene: TRBV28; d_gene: -; CDR3aa: CASSLRRERAKNIQYF; CDR3nt: TGTGCCAGCAGTTTACGAAGGGAGAGGGCCAAAAACATTCAGTACTTC
abundance: few; j_gene: TRBJ1-2; v_gene: TRBV6-1; d_gene: -; CDR3aa: CASIDGLIGYTF; CDR3nt: TGTGCCAGCATTGACGGTTTGATTGGCTACACCTTC
abundance: -; j_gene: TRBJ2-3; v_gene: TRBV4-1; d_gene: TRBD2; CDR3aa: CASSPLTSGGVGTDTQYF; CDR3nt: TGCGCCAGCAGCCCCCTAACTAGCGGGGGGGTGGGGACAGATACGCAGTATTTT
abundance: -; j_gene: TRBJ2-3; v_gene: TRBV13; d_gene: TRBD2; CDR3aa: CASSSPGLAGDTQYF; CDR3nt: TGTGCCAGCAGCTCCCCGGGACTAGCGGGAGATACGCAGTATTTT
abundance: -; j_gene: TRBJ2-7; v_gene: TRBV5-1; d_gene: TRBD1; CDR3aa: CASSVSRTGSSYEQYF; CDR3nt: TGCGCCAGCAGCGTAAGTCGGACAGGGAGCTCCTACGAGCAGTACTTC
abundance: -; j_gene: TRBJ1-2; v_gene: TRBV5-8; d_gene: -; CDR3aa: CASSLNTGFYGYTF; CDR3nt: TGTGCCAGCAGCTTGAACACAGGCTTCTATGGCTACACCTTC
abundance: -; j_gene: TRBJ1-2; v_gene: TRBV5-4; d_gene: -; CDR3aa: CASSPSGGGYTF; CDR3nt: TGTGCCAGCAGCCCTTCGGGGGGTGGCTACACCTTC
abundance: once; j_gene: TRBJ2-1; v_gene: TRBV5-1; d_gene: -; CDR3aa: CASSFRQARAYNEQFF; CDR3nt: TGCGCCAGCAGCTTTCGGCAGGCCCGAGCCTACAATGAGCAGTTCTTC
abundance: -; j_gene: TRBJ2-7; v_gene: TRBV11-3; d_gene: -; CDR3aa: CASSLDDYSSYEQYF; CDR3nt: TGTGCCAGCAGCTTAGACGACTATAGCTCCTACGAGCAGTACTTC
abundance: once; j_gene: TRBJ2-7; v_gene: TRBV6-1; d_gene: TRBD1; CDR3aa: CASSEFWDRVLYTSYEQYF; CDR3nt: TGTGCCAGCAGTGAATTTTGGGACAGGGTTTTATATACCTCCTACGAGCAGTACTTC
abundance: -; j_gene: TRBJ2-7; v_gene: TRBV28; d_gene: TRBD1; CDR3aa: CASSLYRTGISYEQYF; CDR3nt: TGTGCCAGCAGTTTATACCGGACAGGGATTTCCTACGAGCAGTACTTC
abundance: -; j_gene: TRBJ2-7; v_gene: TRBV13; d_gene: TRBD1; CDR3aa: CASSGEDRPLYEQYF; CDR3nt: TGTGCCAGCAGCGGAGAGGACAGGCCTCTTTACGAGCAGTACTTC
abundance: -; j_gene: TRBJ2-1; v_gene: TRBV13; d_gene: -; CDR3aa: CASSLQSYNEQFF; CDR3nt: TGTGCCAGCAGCTTACAGTCCTACAATGAGCAGTTCTTC
abundance: few; j_gene: TRBJ1-4; v_gene: TRBV6-5; d_gene: -; CDR3aa: CASSYSSTDEKLFF; CDR3nt: TGTGCCAGCAGTTACTCCTCGACAGATGAAAAACTGTTTTTT
abundance: -; j_gene: TRBJ2-1; v_gene: TRBV11-2; d_gene: TRBD2; CDR3aa: CASSLDPSGYNEQFF; CDR3nt: TGTGCCAGCAGCTTAGATCCTAGCGGTTACAATGAGCAGTTCTTC
abundance: -; j_gene: TRBJ1-5; v_gene: TRBV7-9; d_gene: -; CDR3aa: CASSLWSYNQPQHF; CDR3nt: TGTGCCAGCAGCCTATGGAGTTACAATCAGCCCCAGCATTTT
abundance: -; j_gene: TRBJ2-1; v_gene: TRBV29-1; d_gene: -; CDR3aa: CSVEDPGGGLGGEQFF; CDR3nt: TGCAGCGTTGAAGATCCGGGAGGGGGCTTAGGGGGTGAGCAGTTCTTC
abundance: -; j_gene: TRBJ2-7; v_gene: TRBV2; d_gene: -; CDR3aa: CASIGYGGGHYEQYF; CDR3nt: TGTGCCAGCATTGGGTATGGTGGGGGACACTACGAGCAGTACTTC
abundance: -; j_gene: TRBJ1-4; v_gene: TRBV28; d_gene: -; CDR3aa: CASSLWGRRREKLFF; CDR3nt: TGTGCCAGCAGTTTATGGGGCAGAAGAAGAGAAAAACTGTTTTTT
abundance: -; j_gene: TRBJ2-1; v_gene: TRBV25-1; d_gene: -; CDR3aa: CAHRESSYNEQFF; CDR3nt: TGTGCCCACCGGGAGAGCTCCTACAATGAGCAGTTCTTC
abundance: -; j_gene: TRBJ1-5; v_gene: TRBV30; d_gene: -; CDR3aa: CAWSVLGGGQPQHF; CDR3nt: TGTGCCTGGAGTGTACTAGGGGGGGGGCAGCCCCAGCATTTT